This TCR beta chain was captured in a study of OX40 agonist ivuxolimab in advanced cancers. Study-level information: Subjects had a mean age of roughly 60 years, with a range of about 23 to 79; less than 90% were male.

The germline CDR1 and CDR2 sequences are MGHRA and YSYEKL. The V segment lost 4 bases and the J segment 4 bases; nucleotides outside the gene matches: 5. CDR3 length equals 15 residues. Study-wide findings and caveats: Some patients who did not respond also had low normalized T-cell clonal expansion. Both CD4+ and CD8+ T cell populations in blood had undergone clonal expansion by week 6 at 0.1 to 3.0 mg/kg.

Profiled with immunoSEQ multiplex PCR; TCRdb holds only in-frame clones, not every one. The data hold 90,000 or so clones, with 80% to 95% observed a single time. On this clone: What it recognizes is unknown.

The TCR originated in an adult with an advanced solid tumor such as melanoma, head and neck, liver or kidney cancer. The chain combines TRBV4-1 with TRBJ2-2; 8 nucleotides line up with TRBD1. Sequencing was performed on CD4+ or CD8+ T cells sorted from blood, taken in a trial of the OX40 agonist ivuxolimab. CDR3 amino acids: CASSRGQGSTGELFF. As DNA, the CDR3 is TGCGCCAGCAGCCGCGGACAGGGTAGCACCGGGGAGCTGTTTTTT.